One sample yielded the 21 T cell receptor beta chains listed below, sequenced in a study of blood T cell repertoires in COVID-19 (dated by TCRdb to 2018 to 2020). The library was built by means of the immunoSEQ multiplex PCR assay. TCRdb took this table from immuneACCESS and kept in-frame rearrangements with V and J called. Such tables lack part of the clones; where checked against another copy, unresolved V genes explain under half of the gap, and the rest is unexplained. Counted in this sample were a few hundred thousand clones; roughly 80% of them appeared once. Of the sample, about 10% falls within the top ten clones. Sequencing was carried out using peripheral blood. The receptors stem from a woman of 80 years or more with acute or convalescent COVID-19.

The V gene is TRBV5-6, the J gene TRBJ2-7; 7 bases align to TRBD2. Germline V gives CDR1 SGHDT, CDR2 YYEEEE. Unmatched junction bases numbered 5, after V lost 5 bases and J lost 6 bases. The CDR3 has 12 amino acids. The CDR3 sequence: CASSRREREQYF. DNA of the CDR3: TGTGCCAGCAGTAGGCGGGAGCGCGAGCAGTACTTC.

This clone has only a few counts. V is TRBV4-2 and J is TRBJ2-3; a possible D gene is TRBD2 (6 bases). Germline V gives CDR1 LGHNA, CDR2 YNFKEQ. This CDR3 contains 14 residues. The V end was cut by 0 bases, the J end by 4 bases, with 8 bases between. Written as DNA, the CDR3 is TGTGCCAGCAGCCAAGACAGGAGGGCAGATACGCAGTATTTT. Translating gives CASSQDRRADTQYF.

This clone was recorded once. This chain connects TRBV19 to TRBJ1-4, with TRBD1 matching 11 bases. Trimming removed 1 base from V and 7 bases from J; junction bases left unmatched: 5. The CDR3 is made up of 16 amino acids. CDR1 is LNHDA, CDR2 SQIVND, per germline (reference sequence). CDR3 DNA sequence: TGTGCCAGTAGTATAGTACCGGGACAGGGGGGTGAAAAACTGTTTTTT. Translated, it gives CASSIVPGQGGEKLFF.

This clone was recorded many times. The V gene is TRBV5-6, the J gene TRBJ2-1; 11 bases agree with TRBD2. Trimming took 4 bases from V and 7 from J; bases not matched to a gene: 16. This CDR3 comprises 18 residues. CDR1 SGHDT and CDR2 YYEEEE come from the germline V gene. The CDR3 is CASSRGALAGGRGNEQFF. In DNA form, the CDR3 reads TGTGCCAGCAGCCGAGGGGCCCTAGCGGGAGGCCGGGGGAATGAGCAGTTCTTC.

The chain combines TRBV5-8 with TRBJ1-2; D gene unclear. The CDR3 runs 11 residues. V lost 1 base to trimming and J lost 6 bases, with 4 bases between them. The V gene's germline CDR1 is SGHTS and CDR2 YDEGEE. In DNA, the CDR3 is TGTGCCAGCAGCTTGCGGGATGGCTACACCTTC. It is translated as CASSLRDGYTF.

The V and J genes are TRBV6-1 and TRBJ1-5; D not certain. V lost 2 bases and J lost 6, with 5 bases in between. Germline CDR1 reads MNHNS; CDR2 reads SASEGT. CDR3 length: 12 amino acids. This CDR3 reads CASSEPSQPQHF. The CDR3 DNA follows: TGTGCCAGCAGTGAACCGAGTCAGCCCCAGCATTTT.

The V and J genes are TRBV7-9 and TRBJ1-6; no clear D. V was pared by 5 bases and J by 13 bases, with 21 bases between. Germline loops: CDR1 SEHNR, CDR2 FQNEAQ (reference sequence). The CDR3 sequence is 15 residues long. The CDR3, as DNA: TGTGCCAGCAGCCCCCCAGGACTTAATTCAAGCCCCCTCCACTTT. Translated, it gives CASSPPGLNSSPLHF.

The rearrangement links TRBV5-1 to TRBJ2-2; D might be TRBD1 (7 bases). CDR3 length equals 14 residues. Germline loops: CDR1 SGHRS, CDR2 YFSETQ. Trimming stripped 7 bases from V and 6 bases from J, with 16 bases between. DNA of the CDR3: TGCGCCAGCGCGTTGGAGGGGGCCTCCGGGGAGCTGTTTTTT. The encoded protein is CASALEGASGELFF.

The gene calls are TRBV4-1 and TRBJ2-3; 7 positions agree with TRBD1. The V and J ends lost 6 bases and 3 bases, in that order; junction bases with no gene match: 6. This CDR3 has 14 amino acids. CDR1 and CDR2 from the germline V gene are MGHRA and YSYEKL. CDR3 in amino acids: CASRGQQGTDTQYF. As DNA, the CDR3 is TGCGCCAGCAGGGGACAGCAGGGAACAGATACGCAGTATTTT.

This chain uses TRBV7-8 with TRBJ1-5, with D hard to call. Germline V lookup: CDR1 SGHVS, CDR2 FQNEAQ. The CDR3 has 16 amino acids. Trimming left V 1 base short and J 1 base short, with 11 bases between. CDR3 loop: CASSLGSGWSNQPQHF. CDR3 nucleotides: TGTGCCAGCAGCTTAGGGTCGGGATGGAGCAATCAGCCCCAGCATTTT.

As DNA, the CDR3 is TGTGCCAGCAGCCCACTAGAACTAGGGACCTACGAGCAGTACTTC. Translation: CASSPLELGTYEQYF. The chain has TRBV7-8 and TRBJ2-7; D perhaps matches TRBD2 (5 bases). The V end lost 5 bases, the J end lost 2 bases, and 16 bases lay between the germline ends. CDR3 length: 15 amino acids. The germline V gene has CDR1 SGHVS and CDR2 FQNEAQ.

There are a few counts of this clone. This CDR3 reads CASSFAGVNTEAFF. CDR3 in DNA: TGTGCCAGCAGCTTTGCAGGGGTGAACACTGAAGCTTTCTTT. The chain has TRBV7-3 and TRBJ1-1, with D perhaps matching TRBD1 (6 bases). CDR1 SGHTA and CDR2 FQGTGA come from the germline V gene. V dropped 3 bases and J dropped 0 bases, with 8 bases sitting between them. The CDR3 extends over 14 amino acids.

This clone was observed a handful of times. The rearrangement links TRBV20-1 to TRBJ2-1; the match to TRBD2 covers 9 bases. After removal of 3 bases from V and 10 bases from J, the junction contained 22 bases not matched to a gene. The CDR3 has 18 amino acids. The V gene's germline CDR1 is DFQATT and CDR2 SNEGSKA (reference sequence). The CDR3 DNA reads TGCAGTGCTAGTCCCCTGCCAGGGTCTAGCGGGACATTCACGGAGCAGTTCTTC. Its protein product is CSASPLPGSSGTFTEQFF.

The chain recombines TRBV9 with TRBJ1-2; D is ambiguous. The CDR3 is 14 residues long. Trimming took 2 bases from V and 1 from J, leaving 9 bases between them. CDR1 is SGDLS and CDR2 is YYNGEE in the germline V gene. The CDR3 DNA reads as TGTGCCAGCAGCGTGGGCGGGTTTAACTATGGCTACACCTTC. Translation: CASSVGGFNYGYTF.

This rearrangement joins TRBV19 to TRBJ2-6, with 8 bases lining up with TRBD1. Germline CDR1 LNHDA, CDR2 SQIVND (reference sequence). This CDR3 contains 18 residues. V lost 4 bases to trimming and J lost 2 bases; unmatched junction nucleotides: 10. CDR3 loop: CASSKDGTGATGANVLTF. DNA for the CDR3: TGTGCCAGTAGTAAGGACGGGACAGGCGCGACTGGGGCCAACGTCCTGACTTTC.

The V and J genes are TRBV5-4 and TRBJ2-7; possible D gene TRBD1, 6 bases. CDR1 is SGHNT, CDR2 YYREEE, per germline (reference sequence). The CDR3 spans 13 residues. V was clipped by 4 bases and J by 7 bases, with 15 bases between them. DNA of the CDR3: TGTGCCAGCAGCCTTGACAGGTTCAGGGAGCAGTACTTC. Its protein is CASSLDRFREQYF.

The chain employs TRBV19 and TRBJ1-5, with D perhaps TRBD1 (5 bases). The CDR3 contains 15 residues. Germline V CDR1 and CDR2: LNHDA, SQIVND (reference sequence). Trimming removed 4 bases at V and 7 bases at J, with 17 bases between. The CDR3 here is CASSTPTGRGQPQHF. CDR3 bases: TGTGCCAGTAGTACTCCCACAGGTCGGGGGCAGCCCCAGCATTTT.

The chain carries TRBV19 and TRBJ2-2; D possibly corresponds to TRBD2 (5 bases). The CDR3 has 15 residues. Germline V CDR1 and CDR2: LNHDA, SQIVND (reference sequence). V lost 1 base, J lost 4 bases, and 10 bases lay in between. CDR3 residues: CASSIVAGGTGELFF. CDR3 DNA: TGTGCCAGTAGTATAGTGGCGGGTGGCACCGGGGAGCTGTTTTTT.

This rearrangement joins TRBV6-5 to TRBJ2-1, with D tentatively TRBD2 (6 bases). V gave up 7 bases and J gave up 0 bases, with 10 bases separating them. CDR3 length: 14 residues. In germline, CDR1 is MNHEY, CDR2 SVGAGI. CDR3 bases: TGTGCCAGCATACGGGAGTTCTCCTACAATGAGCAGTTCTTC. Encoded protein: CASIREFSYNEQFF.

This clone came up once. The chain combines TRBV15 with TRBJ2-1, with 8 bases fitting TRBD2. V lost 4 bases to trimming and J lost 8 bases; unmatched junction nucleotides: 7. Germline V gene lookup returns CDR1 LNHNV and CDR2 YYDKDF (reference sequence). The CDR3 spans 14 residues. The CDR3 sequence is CATSTGLAAHEQFF. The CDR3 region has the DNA TGTGCCACCAGCACTGGACTAGCCGCCCATGAGCAGTTCTTC.

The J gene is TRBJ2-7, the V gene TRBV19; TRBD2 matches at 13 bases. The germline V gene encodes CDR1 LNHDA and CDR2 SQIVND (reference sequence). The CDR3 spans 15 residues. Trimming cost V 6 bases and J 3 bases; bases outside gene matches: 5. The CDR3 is CASSSWTSGSYEQYF. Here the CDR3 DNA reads TGTGCCAGTAGCTCCTGGACTAGCGGGAGCTACGAGCAGTACTTC.